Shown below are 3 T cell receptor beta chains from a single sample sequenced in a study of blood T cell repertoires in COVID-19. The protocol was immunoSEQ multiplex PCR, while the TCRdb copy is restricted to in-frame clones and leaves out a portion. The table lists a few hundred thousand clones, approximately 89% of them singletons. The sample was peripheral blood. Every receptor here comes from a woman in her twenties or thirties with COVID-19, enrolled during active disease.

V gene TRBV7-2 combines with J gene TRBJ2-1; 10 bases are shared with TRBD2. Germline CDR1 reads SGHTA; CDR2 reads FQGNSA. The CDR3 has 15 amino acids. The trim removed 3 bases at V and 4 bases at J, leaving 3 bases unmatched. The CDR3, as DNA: TGTGCCAGCAGCTTTGGACTAGCGGAGTACAATGAGCAGTTCTTC. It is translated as CASSFGLAEYNEQFF.

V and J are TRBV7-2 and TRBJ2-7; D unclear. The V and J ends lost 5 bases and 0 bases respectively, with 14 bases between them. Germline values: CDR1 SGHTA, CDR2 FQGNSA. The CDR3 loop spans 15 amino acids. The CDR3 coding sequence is TGTGCCAGCAGCCCCCGCATGTGGAGCTCCTACGAGCAGTACTTC. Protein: CASSPRMWSSYEQYF.

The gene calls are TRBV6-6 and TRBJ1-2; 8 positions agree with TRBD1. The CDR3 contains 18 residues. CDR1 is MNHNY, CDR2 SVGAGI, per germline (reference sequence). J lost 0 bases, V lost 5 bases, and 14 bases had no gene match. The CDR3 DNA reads TGTGCCAGCAGTCCCGGATCATGGACAGGGCGAACTAACTATGGCTACACCTTC. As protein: CASSPGSWTGRTNYGYTF.